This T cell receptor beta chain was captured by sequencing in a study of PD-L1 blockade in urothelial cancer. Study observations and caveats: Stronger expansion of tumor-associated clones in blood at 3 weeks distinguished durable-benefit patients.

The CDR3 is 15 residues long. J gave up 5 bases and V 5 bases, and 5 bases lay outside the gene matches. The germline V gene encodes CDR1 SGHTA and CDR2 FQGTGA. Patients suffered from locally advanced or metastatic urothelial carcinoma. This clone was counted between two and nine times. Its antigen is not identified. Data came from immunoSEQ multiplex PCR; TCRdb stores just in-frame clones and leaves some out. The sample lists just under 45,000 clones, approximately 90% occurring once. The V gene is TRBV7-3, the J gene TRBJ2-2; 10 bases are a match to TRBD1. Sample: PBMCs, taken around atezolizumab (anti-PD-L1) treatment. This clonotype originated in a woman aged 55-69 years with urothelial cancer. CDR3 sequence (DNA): TGTGCCAGCAGCCCACTGGGACAGGGGACCGGGGAGCTGTTTTTT. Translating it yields CASSPLGQGTGELFF.